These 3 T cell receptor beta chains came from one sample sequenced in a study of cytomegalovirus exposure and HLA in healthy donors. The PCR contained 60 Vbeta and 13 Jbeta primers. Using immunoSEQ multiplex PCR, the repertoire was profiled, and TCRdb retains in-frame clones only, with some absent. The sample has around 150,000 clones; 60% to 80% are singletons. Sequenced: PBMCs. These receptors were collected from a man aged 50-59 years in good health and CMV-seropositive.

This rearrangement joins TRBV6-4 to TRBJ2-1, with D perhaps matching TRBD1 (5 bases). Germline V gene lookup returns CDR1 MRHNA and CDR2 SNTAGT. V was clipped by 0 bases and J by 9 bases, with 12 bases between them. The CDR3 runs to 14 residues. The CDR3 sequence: CASSDSSRASEQFF. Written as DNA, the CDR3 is TGTGCCAGCAGTGACTCGTCCAGGGCAAGTGAGCAGTTCTTC.

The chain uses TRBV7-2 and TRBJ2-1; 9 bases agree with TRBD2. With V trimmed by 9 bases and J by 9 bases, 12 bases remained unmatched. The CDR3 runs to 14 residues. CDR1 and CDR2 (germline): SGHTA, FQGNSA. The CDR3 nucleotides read TGTGCCAGTCGGGGGCGGGGGGGCCCAGGTGAGCAGTTCTTC. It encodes CASRGRGGPGEQFF.

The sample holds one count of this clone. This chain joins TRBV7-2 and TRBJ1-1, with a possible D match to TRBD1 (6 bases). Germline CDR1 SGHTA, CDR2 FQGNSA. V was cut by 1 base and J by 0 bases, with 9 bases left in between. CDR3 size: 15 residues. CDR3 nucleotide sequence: TGTGCCAGCAGCTTAGGACAGGATATGAACACTGAAGCTTTCTTT. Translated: CASSLGQDMNTEAFF.